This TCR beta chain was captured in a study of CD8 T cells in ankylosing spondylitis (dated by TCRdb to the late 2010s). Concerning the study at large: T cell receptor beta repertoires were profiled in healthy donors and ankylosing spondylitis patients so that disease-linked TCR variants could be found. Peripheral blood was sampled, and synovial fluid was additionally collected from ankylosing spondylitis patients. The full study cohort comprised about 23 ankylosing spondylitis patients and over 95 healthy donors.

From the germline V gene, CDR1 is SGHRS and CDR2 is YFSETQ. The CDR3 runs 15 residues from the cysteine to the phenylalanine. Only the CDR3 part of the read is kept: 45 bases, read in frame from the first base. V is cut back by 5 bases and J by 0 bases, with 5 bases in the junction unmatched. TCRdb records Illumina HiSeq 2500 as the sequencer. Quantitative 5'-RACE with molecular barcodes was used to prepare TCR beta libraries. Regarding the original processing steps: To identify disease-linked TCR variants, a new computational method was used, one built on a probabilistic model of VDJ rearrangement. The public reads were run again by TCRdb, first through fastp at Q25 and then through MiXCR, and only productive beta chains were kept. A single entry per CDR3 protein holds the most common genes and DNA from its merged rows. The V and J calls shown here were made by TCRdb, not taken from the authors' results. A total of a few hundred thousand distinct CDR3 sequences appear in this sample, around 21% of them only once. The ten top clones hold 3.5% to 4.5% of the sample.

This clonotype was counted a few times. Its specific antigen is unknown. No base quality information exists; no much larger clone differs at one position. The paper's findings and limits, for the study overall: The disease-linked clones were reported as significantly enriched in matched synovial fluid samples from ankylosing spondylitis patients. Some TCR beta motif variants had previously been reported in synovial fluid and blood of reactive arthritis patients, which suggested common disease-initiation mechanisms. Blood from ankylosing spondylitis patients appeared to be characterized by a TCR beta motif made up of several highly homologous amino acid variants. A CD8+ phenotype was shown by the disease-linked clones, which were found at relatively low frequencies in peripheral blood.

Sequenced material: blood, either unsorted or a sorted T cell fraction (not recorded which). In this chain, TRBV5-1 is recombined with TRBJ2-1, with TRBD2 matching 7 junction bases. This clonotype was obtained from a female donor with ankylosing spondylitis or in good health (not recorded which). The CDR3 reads CASSAAGDSYNEQFF. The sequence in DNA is TGCGCCAGCAGTGCCGCGGGGGACTCCTACAATGAGCAGTTCTTC.